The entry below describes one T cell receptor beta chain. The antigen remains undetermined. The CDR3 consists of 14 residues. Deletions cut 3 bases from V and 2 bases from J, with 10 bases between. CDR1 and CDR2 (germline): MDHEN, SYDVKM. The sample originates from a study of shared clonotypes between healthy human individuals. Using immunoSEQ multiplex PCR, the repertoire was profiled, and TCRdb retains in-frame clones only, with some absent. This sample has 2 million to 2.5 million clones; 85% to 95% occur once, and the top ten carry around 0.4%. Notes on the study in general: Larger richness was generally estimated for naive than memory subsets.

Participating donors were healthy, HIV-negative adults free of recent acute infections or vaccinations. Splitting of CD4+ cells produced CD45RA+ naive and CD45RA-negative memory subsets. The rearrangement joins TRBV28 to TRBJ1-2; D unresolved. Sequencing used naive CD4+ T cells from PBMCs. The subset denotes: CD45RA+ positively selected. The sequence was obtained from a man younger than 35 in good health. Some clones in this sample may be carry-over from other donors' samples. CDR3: CASSFFVENYGYTF. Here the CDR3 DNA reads TGTGCCAGCAGTTTCTTCGTGGAAAACTATGGCTACACCTTC.